This entry lists 9 T cell receptor beta chains sequenced from one sample in a study of cytotoxic CD8 clonotypes in ibrutinib-treated CLL. Here immunoSEQ multiplex PCR was the method, and the copy in TCRdb shows in-frame clones only, minus some. This sample has tens of thousands of clones, with roughly 59% found just once. Sequencing was performed on PBMCs, taken after 12 months of ibrutinib treatment. These receptors came from a human donor with chronic lymphocytic leukemia.

The gene calls are TRBV7-2 and TRBJ2-5, with D unresolved. V lost 5 bases to trimming and J lost 5 bases, with 12 bases between them. This CDR3 contains 13 residues. Germline-derived CDR1 and CDR2 are SGHTA and FQGNSA. In nucleotides, the CDR3 is TGTGCCAGCAGCGTAATCAGCATTGAGACCCAGTACTTC. Protein: CASSVISIETQYF.

This chain links TRBV2 with TRBJ2-1; 14 positions agree with TRBD2. The CDR3 length is 14 residues. V shed 6 bases, J shed 12 bases, and the junction held 7 bases outside the gene matches. Germline lookup yields CDR1 SNHLY and CDR2 FYNNEI. CDR3 bases: TGTGCCAGCAGGGCCGGGACTAGCGGGGGACCGCAGTTCTTC. It translates to CASRAGTSGGPQFF.

The chain carries TRBV19 and TRBJ2-1; D ambiguous. CDR1 and CDR2 (germline): LNHDA, SQIVND (reference sequence). This CDR3 comprises 13 residues. V shed 2 bases and J shed 10 bases, with 12 bases lying between them. CDR3 coding DNA: TGTGCCAGTAGTATATTTCTAGGAGCCGAGCAGTTCTTC. It yields the protein CASSIFLGAEQFF.

This chain links TRBV27 with TRBJ2-7; 9 bases map to TRBD1. V lost 8 bases and J lost 6; bases outside the gene matches: 5. Germline assignment: CDR1 MNHEY and CDR2 SMNVEV (reference sequence). CDR3 length: 12 amino acids. The CDR3 loop is CASHRGPGEQYF. In DNA, the CDR3 is TGTGCCAGCCACAGGGGGCCTGGCGAGCAGTACTTC.

For the CDR3, the DNA is TGTGCCAGCATCAAGGGACAGAGGACAGATACGCAGTATTTT. Protein: CASIKGQRTDTQYF. The chain couples TRBV6-5 to TRBJ2-3; 7 bases match TRBD1. V trimming: 7 bases; J trimming: 3 bases; junction bases outside the gene matches: 7. CDR3 length: 14 residues. Per the germline V gene, CDR1 is MNHEY and CDR2 is SVGAGI.

The chain uses TRBV11-2 and TRBJ2-7; no firm D call. This CDR3 is built from 13 residues. Trimming took 3 bases from V and 4 from J, leaving 10 bases between them. Germline CDR1 and CDR2: SGHAT and FQNNGV. The CDR3 spells CASSLGMIYEQYF. The CDR3 nucleotides are TGTGCCAGCAGCTTGGGCATGATATACGAGCAGTACTTC.

This clone was found a few times. V gene TRBV5-1 combines with J gene TRBJ2-1; TRBD2 matches 9 bases. Trimming took 6 bases from V and 6 from J; bases not matched to a gene: 4. CDR3 size: 13 residues. CDR1 and CDR2 from the germline V gene are SGHRS and YFSETQ. This chain's CDR3 is CASNKGLANEQFF. DNA of the CDR3: TGCGCCAGCAACAAGGGACTAGCCAATGAGCAGTTCTTC.

The chain has TRBV4-1 and TRBJ1-4; no reliable D call. V was pared by 3 bases and J by 7 bases, with 18 bases between. This CDR3 has 16 residues. CDR1 and CDR2 (germline): MGHRA, YSYEKL. The CDR3 sequence is CASSHEVPGGSEKLFF. DNA of the CDR3: TGCGCCAGCAGCCACGAGGTCCCGGGCGGTAGTGAAAAACTGTTTTTT.

The chain recombines TRBV21-1 with TRBJ2-2; the table's D call, TRBD2, has no DNA check behind it. TRBV21-1 is reported as a pseudogene. There are 18 residues in the CDR3. The DNA of the CDR3 is TGTGCCAGCAGCAAAGCCCGAGCGAGAGGGCCGAACACCGGGGAGCTGTTTTTT. It encodes CASSKARARGPNTGELFF.